This entry lists 30 T cell receptor beta chains sequenced from one sample in a study of blood T cell repertoires in COVID-19. This table comes from immunoSEQ multiplex PCR, and its TCRdb copy is limited to in-frame clones, with some not included. The data hold 290,000 or so clones, with approximately 86% observed a single time. The sample consisted of peripheral blood. The source is a man aged 18 to 29 with active or convalescent COVID-19.

This rearrangement joins TRBV5-1 to TRBJ2-2; D may be TRBD1 (5 bases). CDR3 length: 14 residues. Trimming took off 5 bases at V and 4 bases at J, with 12 bases between the two ends. CDR1 is SGHRS and CDR2 is YFSETQ in the germline V gene. CDR3 bases: TGCGCCAGCAGTTCCAGGGTAGGCACCGGGGAGCTGTTTTTT. It yields the protein CASSSRVGTGELFF.

The chain joins TRBV6-5 to TRBJ1-4, with D perhaps matching TRBD1 (5 bases). The CDR3 runs to 15 residues. Trimming removed 2 bases from V and 4 bases from J, with 11 bases in between. Per germline, CDR1 MNHEY and CDR2 SVGAGI. The DNA of the CDR3 is TGTGCCAGCAGTTACGGCGGACACGGTAATGAAAAACTGTTTTTT. Encoded protein: CASSYGGHGNEKLFF.

V is TRBV4-1 and J is TRBJ1-4; 9 nucleotides line up with TRBD1. Germline CDR1 is MGHRA and CDR2 is YSYEKL. V lost 0 bases and J lost 6; bases outside the gene matches: 5. The CDR3 length is 16 residues. The CDR3 DNA reads as TGCGCCAGCAGCCAAGACAGGACAGGGGAACATGAAAAACTGTTTTTT. It is translated as CASSQDRTGEHEKLFF.

This chain joins TRBV18 and TRBJ1-1; the match to TRBD1 covers 8 bases. Germline V lookup: CDR1 KGHSH, CDR2 LQKENI. This CDR3 has 17 residues. Trimming removed 0 bases from V and 5 bases from J; junction bases left unmatched: 11. CDR3 in amino acids: CASSPPMGGRGRTEAFF. The CDR3 coding sequence is TGTGCCAGCTCACCACCGATGGGAGGCAGGGGGCGGACTGAAGCTTTCTTT.

The chain recombines TRBV29-1 with TRBJ1-1; TRBD1 aligns across 7 bases. Trimming cost V 6 bases and J 7 bases; bases outside gene matches: 14. The CDR3 consists of 14 residues. Germline V gene lookup returns CDR1 SQVTM and CDR2 ANQGSEA. The CDR3 nucleotides are TGCAGCGTAACCCGACAGGGCCCACTTTATGAAGCTTTCTTT. This encodes CSVTRQGPLYEAFF.

V gene TRBV5-1 combines with J gene TRBJ1-4; 7 bases agree with TRBD1. Losses at the gene ends were 5 bases for V and 0 bases for J; bases not matched to a gene: 10. The CDR3 has 17 amino acids. Germline assignment: CDR1 SGHRS and CDR2 YFSETQ. CDR3 loop: CASRSGQDFATNEKLFF. The CDR3 DNA follows: TGCGCCAGCAGGTCCGGACAGGATTTTGCAACTAATGAAAAACTGTTTTTT. Based on the CDR3 plus reference TRBV5-1 and TRBJ1-4, the full variable domain is KAGVTQTPRYLIKTRGQQVTLSCSPISGHRSVSWYQQTPGQGLQFLFEYFSETQRNKGNFPGRFSGRQFSNSRSEMNVSTLELGDSALYLCASRSGQDFATNEKLFFGSGTQLSVL.

This clone has only a few counts. The chain carries TRBV5-1 and TRBJ1-1; D unresolved. Trimming took off 4 bases at V and 1 base at J, with 11 bases between the two ends. Germline loops: CDR1 SGHRS, CDR2 YFSETQ. The CDR3 consists of 14 residues. CDR3 amino acids: CASSAAPENTEAFF. In nucleotides, the CDR3 is TGCGCCAGCAGCGCGGCCCCTGAGAACACTGAAGCTTTCTTT.

This chain uses TRBV27 with TRBJ2-7; perhaps TRBD2 as D (6 bases). V was cut by 4 bases and J by 0 bases, with 10 bases left in between. Looked up from germline, CDR1 is MNHEY and CDR2 is SMNVEV (reference sequence). The CDR3 covers 14 residues. The CDR3, as DNA: TGTGCCAGCAGTTCCGGGGGTTCCTCCTACGAGCAGTACTTC. It is translated as CASSSGGSSYEQYF.

This rearrangement joins TRBV6-5 to TRBJ1-6; 7 bases line up with TRBD1. The CDR3 loop spans 15 amino acids. The V segment lost 9 bases and the J segment 4 bases; nucleotides outside the gene matches: 9. CDR1 is MNHEY and CDR2 is SVGAGI in the germline V gene. Written as DNA, the CDR3 is TGTGCCAGTCTCGGGATGGGACAGTATAATTCACCCCTCCACTTT. It codes for CASLGMGQYNSPLHF.

This chain joins TRBV4-1 and TRBJ2-7, with a tentative D call TRBD2 (6 bases). The CDR3 contains 16 residues. The V end was cut by 4 bases, the J end by 5 bases, with 21 bases between. The V gene's germline CDR1 is MGHRA and CDR2 YSYEKL. The CDR3 DNA is TGCGCCAGCAGCCCTAGCCGGGGGTACGAGGGCAACGAGCAGTACTTC. It translates to CASSPSRGYEGNEQYF.

This chain links TRBV5-1 with TRBJ2-5; no firm D call. CDR3 length equals 14 residues. V lost 0 bases, J lost 5 bases, and 11 bases lay in between. CDR1 is SGHRS and CDR2 is YFSETQ in the germline V gene. The CDR3 DNA reads TGCGCCAGCAGCTTGGCGACCGAGGAGGAGACCCAGTACTTC. Its protein is CASSLATEEETQYF.

This chain connects TRBV19 to TRBJ2-3; TRBD2 aligns across 11 bases. Trimming took 4 bases from V and 4 from J; bases not matched to a gene: 1. Germline V lookup: CDR1 LNHDA, CDR2 SQIVND (reference sequence). The CDR3 extends over 14 amino acids. CDR3 in DNA: TGTGCCAGTAGTAATAGCGGGGGGGCAGATACGCAGTATTTT. Translated, it gives CASSNSGGADTQYF.

This rearrangement joins TRBV18 to TRBJ2-5; D ambiguous. The V end was cut by 3 bases, the J end by 5 bases, with 4 bases between. The CDR3 is 11 amino acids. Germline assignment: CDR1 KGHSH and CDR2 LQKENI. Written as DNA, the CDR3 is TGTGCCAGCTCACCGTCTGAGACCCAGTACTTC. Translation: CASSPSETQYF.

The V and J genes are TRBV6-6 and TRBJ2-1; possible D gene TRBD1, 5 bases. Trimming cost V 7 bases and J 8 bases, with 15 bases left between them. Per the germline V gene, CDR1 is MNHNY and CDR2 is SVGAGI (reference sequence). This CDR3 comprises 13 residues. The CDR3 loop reads CASMGPVMDEQFF. The CDR3 DNA reads as TGTGCCAGCATGGGGCCCGTTATGGATGAGCAGTTCTTC.

This clone was seen only once. The chain recombines TRBV4-1 with TRBJ2-1; 8 nucleotides line up with TRBD1. The CDR3 contains 14 residues. V dropped 3 bases and J dropped 8; count of bases not matched to a gene: 6. Germline V gene lookup returns CDR1 MGHRA and CDR2 YSYEKL. CDR3 residues: CASSHRTGQDEQFF. CDR3 in DNA: TGCGCCAGCAGCCATAGGACAGGGCAGGATGAGCAGTTCTTC.

CDR3 bases: TGTGCCAGCAGTCTCGGACAGGTCTATGGCTACACCTTC. Translated: CASSLGQVYGYTF. This chain connects TRBV2 to TRBJ1-2, with TRBD1 identical over 7 bases. This CDR3 has 13 amino acids. J was trimmed by 4 bases and V by 5 bases; bases with no gene match: 4. Germline loops: CDR1 SNHLY, CDR2 FYNNEI. The full variable domain, in which reference TRBV2 and TRBJ1-2 provide the parts outside the CDR3, is EPEVTQTPSHQVTQMGQEVILRCVPISNHLYFYWYRQILGQKVEFLVSFYNNEISEKSEIFDDQFSVERPDGSNFTLKIRSTKLEDSAMYFCASSLGQVYGYTFGSGTRLTVV.

The chain carries TRBV4-3 and TRBJ1-2; possibly TRBD1 for D (6 bases). CDR3 length: 15 residues. V shed 0 bases and J shed 4 bases, with 12 bases lying between them. Germline V gene lookup returns CDR1 LGHNA and CDR2 YSLEER. CDR3 bases: TGCGCCAGCAGCCAAGATTCAGGGGTTTTCTATGGCTACACCTTC. Translated: CASSQDSGVFYGYTF.

The CDR3: CASSINRNTEAFF. CDR3 DNA sequence: TGTGCCAGCAGTATCAACAGGAACACTGAAGCTTTCTTT. V is TRBV2 and J is TRBJ1-1; D is unclear. Per germline, CDR1 SNHLY and CDR2 FYNNEI. Trimming left V 5 bases short and J 1 base short, with 8 bases between. The CDR3 consists of 13 residues.

The chain combines TRBV7-3 with TRBJ2-7, with D hard to call. The V gene lost 1 base and the J gene lost 2 bases, with 12 bases spanning the gap. CDR1 SGHTA and CDR2 FQGTGA come from the germline V gene. This CDR3 has 15 amino acids. CDR3: CASSLRASSAYEQYF. Written as DNA, the CDR3 is TGTGCCAGCAGCTTAAGGGCTTCAAGTGCCTACGAGCAGTACTTC.

The chain recombines TRBV7-2 with TRBJ2-7, with TRBD2 matching over 8 bases. CDR1 is SGHTA and CDR2 is FQGNSA in the germline V gene. V gave up 7 bases and J gave up 4 bases; unmatched junction bases: 9. This CDR3 region has 14 residues. The CDR3 is CASNPERGSYEQYF. The DNA of the CDR3 is TGTGCCAGCAACCCAGAGCGGGGGTCTTACGAGCAGTACTTC. The full variable domain, with the rest looked up from reference TRBV7-2 and TRBJ2-7, is GAGVSQSPSNKVTEKGKDVELRCDPISGHTALYWYRQSLGQGLEFLIYFQGNSAPDKSGLPSDRFSAERTGGSVSTLTIQRTQQEDSAVYLCASNPERGSYEQYFGPGTRLTVT.

The chain links TRBV25-1 to TRBJ1-3; a possible D gene is TRBD1 (6 bases). Germline V gives CDR1 MGHDK, CDR2 SYGVNS. V was pared by 4 bases and J by 4 bases, with 8 bases between. The CDR3 has 13 residues. The CDR3 nucleotides read TGTGCCAGCAGTGCCGGGACAGGAAACACCATATATTTT. Translating it yields CASSAGTGNTIYF.

The chain uses TRBV6-5 and TRBJ2-3; 11 bases map to TRBD2. The germline V gene encodes CDR1 MNHEY and CDR2 SVGAGI. V lost 10 bases, J lost 3 bases, and 3 bases stayed unmatched. The CDR3 has 13 residues. CDR3 residues: CATRTSGTDTQYF. The CDR3 DNA follows: TGTGCCACTCGGACTAGCGGGACAGATACGCAGTATTTT.

This chain uses TRBV13 with TRBJ1-1; no clear D gene. This CDR3 region has 13 residues. Trimming stripped 5 bases from V and 5 bases from J, with 12 bases between. Germline assignment: CDR1 PRHDT and CDR2 FYEKMQ (reference sequence). The CDR3 sequence: CASSQGSRTEAFF. In DNA form, the CDR3 reads TGTGCCAGCAGCCAAGGGAGTCGGACTGAAGCTTTCTTT.

This clone was observed a single time. V gene TRBV3-1 (or the pseudogene TRBV3-2) combines with J gene TRBJ2-1; 8 bases fit TRBD2. This CDR3 contains 15 residues. Trimming took 3 bases from V and 1 from J; bases not matched to a gene: 2. Germline-derived CDR1 and CDR2 are LGHDT and YNNKEL (reference sequence). CDR3 in DNA: TGTGCCAGCAGCCAGATAGCGGGGTCCTACAATGAGCAGTTCTTC. It is translated as CASSQIAGSYNEQFF.

The V gene is TRBV11-2, the J gene TRBJ2-5; 7 bases agree with TRBD2. V shed 3 bases and J 4 bases; nucleotides not matched to a gene: 8. The CDR3 has 15 residues. The germline V gene has CDR1 SGHAT and CDR2 FQNNGV. The CDR3 nucleotides are TGTGCCAGCAGCTTGGGAGGGCCCCTCTCAGAGACCCAGTACTTC. Translating gives CASSLGGPLSETQYF.

V usage is TRBV11-2 and J usage is TRBJ2-6; TRBD2 matches 7 bases. The germline gives CDR1 SGHAT, CDR2 FQNNGV. Losses at the gene ends were 4 bases for V and 4 bases for J; bases not matched to a gene: 7. The CDR3 length is 16 residues. As DNA, the CDR3 is TGTGCCAGCAGCTCGTGGGGAGGGCCCGGGGCCAACGTCCTGACTTTC. It translates to CASSSWGGPGANVLTF. The complete variable domain, with remaining parts taken from reference TRBV11-2 and TRBJ2-6, reads EAGVAQSPRYKIIEKRQSVAFWCNPISGHATLYWYQQILGQGPKLLIQFQNNGVVDDSQLPKDRFSAERLKGVDSTLKIQPAKLEDSAVYLCASSSWGGPGANVLTFGAGSRLTVL.

The chain is built from TRBV6-6 and TRBJ1-4, with D unresolved. The germline V and J ends were trimmed by 2 bases and 5 bases, with 15 bases remaining between them. This CDR3 spans 16 amino acids. Germline values: CDR1 MNHNY, CDR2 SVGAGI (reference sequence). The CDR3 spells CASSYDRGEKNEKLFF. For the CDR3, the DNA is TGTGCCAGCAGTTACGACCGGGGAGAGAAAAATGAAAAACTGTTTTTT.

The V gene is TRBV2, the J gene TRBJ1-4; D remains ambiguous. The V and J ends lost 9 bases and 5 bases respectively, with 19 bases between them. CDR1 is SNHLY and CDR2 is FYNNEI in the germline V gene. This CDR3 has 15 residues. CDR3 residues: CARRDLRAQNEKLFF. CDR3 sequence (DNA): TGTGCCAGGAGGGATCTCCGGGCCCAAAATGAAAAACTGTTTTTT.

This rearrangement joins TRBV19 to TRBJ1-2; D is uncertain. V lost 1 base and J 8 bases, leaving 11 bases between the germline ends. Germline V gene data show CDR1 as LNHDA and CDR2 as SQIVND (reference sequence). The CDR3 length is 13 residues. The CDR3 region is CASSIVQSGGYTF. The CDR3 DNA follows: TGTGCCAGTAGTATAGTACAGTCTGGAGGCTACACCTTC.

The V gene is TRBV16, the J gene TRBJ1-5; 7 nucleotides agree with TRBD1. CDR3 length: 15 amino acids. The germline V gene has CDR1 KGHSY and CDR2 FQNENV. The junction had 3 bases not matched to a gene; V was cut back by 2 bases and J by 2 bases. CDR3 loop: CASSQTGERNQPQHF. The CDR3 DNA reads TGTGCCAGCAGCCAAACAGGGGAGCGCAATCAGCCCCAGCATTTT.